This T cell receptor beta chain was identified in a study of blood T cell repertoires in COVID-19. Study as a whole: Collection of acute and convalescent COVID-19 samples took place in the United States, Italy and Spain. PBMCs, B-cell-depleted T cells, or T cells provided the cDNA or gDNA that made up the material.

Germline loops: CDR1 SGHRS, CDR2 YFSETQ. The CDR3 length is 16 residues. V lost 4 bases, J lost 0 bases, and 2 bases stayed unmatched. Original methodology: Cell counts per sample came from amplifying reference gene primers. Libraries were prepared by immunoSEQ multiplex PCR; TCRdb keeps only in-frame clonotypes and omits some of them. V, J and clone size derive from that table, while D and trimming were established from the DNA sequence. The sample includes roughly 30,000 clones, 75% to 85% of them seen just once. The clonotype was recovered from a man in his 60s with active COVID-19. The genes are TRBV5-1 and TRBJ2-2, with TRBD2 identical over 11 bases. The sequencing input was peripheral blood. The CDR3 reads CASSTGLAANTGELFF. The CDR3, as DNA: TGCGCCAGCAGCACGGGACTAGCGGCGAACACCGGGGAGCTGTTTTTT.